Listed here are 21 T cell receptor beta chains from one sample, sequenced in a study of blood T cell repertoires in COVID-19. Measured with immunoSEQ multiplex PCR; TCRdb has only the in-frame clones, and not every one. The data show under 75,000 clones, with around 87% seen just once and roughly 11% held by the top ten. Source material: peripheral blood. Receptor source: a woman between 18 and 30 years old with acute or convalescent COVID-19.

The chain recombines TRBV6-6 with TRBJ1-1; TRBD1 aligns across 10 bases. The CDR3 consists of 14 residues. V dropped 7 bases and J dropped 6; count of bases not matched to a gene: 8. Germline V gives CDR1 MNHNY, CDR2 SVGAGI (reference sequence). The CDR3 nucleotides are TGTGCCAGCACCCAGACAGGGGGCGCGGCTGAAGCTTTCTTT. Translation: CASTQTGGAAEAFF.

This clone turned up a few times. V is TRBV5-1 and J is TRBJ1-1, with no clear D. V lost 0 bases to trimming and J lost 0 bases, with 6 bases between them. Germline CDR1 is SGHRS and CDR2 is YFSETQ. The CDR3 runs 14 residues. CDR3 nucleotides: TGCGCCAGCAGCTTGGGAAGCCTGAACACTGAAGCTTTCTTT. This translates into CASSLGSLNTEAFF.

The chain combines TRBV6-1 with TRBJ2-2; D is ambiguous. The CDR3 is 15 residues long. The V and J ends lost 6 bases and 5 bases respectively, with 16 bases between them. The germline gives CDR1 MNHNS, CDR2 SASEGT. CDR3 residues: CASRQMMAGTGELFF. CDR3 bases: TGTGCCAGCAGGCAGATGATGGCCGGGACCGGGGAGCTGTTTTTT.

This clone was picked up a small number of times. V is TRBV4-1 and J is TRBJ2-7; no reliable D call. Germline assignment: CDR1 MGHRA and CDR2 YSYEKL. Trimming took off 0 bases at V and 5 bases at J, with 11 bases between the two ends. The CDR3 is made up of 14 amino acids. CDR3 DNA: TGCGCCAGCAGCCAAGATAGGCGGAGCGACGAGCAGTACTTC. It yields the protein CASSQDRRSDEQYF.

V usage is TRBV30 and J usage is TRBJ1-6; D perhaps matches TRBD1 (6 bases). The germline V and J ends were trimmed by 3 bases and 8 bases, with 14 bases remaining between them. CDR3 size: 14 residues. The germline V gene encodes CDR1 GTSNPN and CDR2 SVGIG (reference sequence). CDR3 residues: CAWSGGRDDSPLHF. The CDR3, as DNA: TGTGCCTGGAGCGGGGGGCGGGATGATTCACCCCTCCACTTT.

The rearrangement links TRBV3-1 (or the pseudogene TRBV3-2) to TRBJ2-3, with a weak D call TRBD2 (7 bases). Germline CDR1 reads LGHDT; CDR2 reads YNNKEL (reference sequence). The CDR3 consists of 15 residues. Trimming took 1 base from V and 2 from J, leaving 10 bases between them. This CDR3 is CASSQVGGLTDTQYF. The CDR3 DNA is TGTGCCAGCAGCCAAGTCGGGGGGCTCACAGATACGCAGTATTTT.

The chain recombines TRBV9 with TRBJ1-1, with D possibly TRBD1 on 5 matching bases. The V and J ends lost 1 base and 3 bases respectively, with 13 bases between them. The CDR3 totals 15 residues. Germline V lookup: CDR1 SGDLS, CDR2 YYNGEE. CDR3: CASSVTRKGHTEAFF. CDR3 nucleotides: TGTGCCAGCAGCGTAACCAGGAAGGGGCACACTGAAGCTTTCTTT.

This chain connects TRBV19 to TRBJ1-2, with unresolved D. Germline CDR1 and CDR2: LNHDA and SQIVND (reference sequence). CDR3 size: 16 residues. Trimming removed 4 bases from V and 3 bases from J, with 18 bases in between. The CDR3 coding sequence is TGTGCCAGTAGTACTGTCCCCGGAGGGAAGGACTATGGCTACACCTTC. It is translated as CASSTVPGGKDYGYTF. The whole variable domain, filled in from reference TRBV19 and TRBJ1-2, reads DGGITQSPKYLFRKEGQNVTLSCEQNLNHDAMYWYRQDPGQGLRLIYYSQIVNDFQKGDIAEGYSVSREKKESFPLTVTSAQKNPTAFYLCASSTVPGGKDYGYTFGSGTRLTVV.

The chain links TRBV2 to TRBJ2-1; 9 nucleotides agree with TRBD1. After removal of 7 bases from V and 6 bases from J, the junction contained 4 bases not matched to a gene. The CDR3 totals 13 residues. Germline lookup yields CDR1 SNHLY and CDR2 FYNNEI. CDR3 in amino acids: CASKQGAGNEQFF. CDR3 DNA: TGTGCCAGCAAACAGGGGGCCGGCAATGAGCAGTTCTTC. Complete variable domain (other parts from reference TRBV2 and TRBJ2-1): EPEVTQTPSHQVTQMGQEVILRCVPISNHLYFYWYRQILGQKVEFLVSFYNNEISEKSEIFDDQFSVERPDGSNFTLKIRSTKLEDSAMYFCASKQGAGNEQFFGPGTRLTVL.

In regard to this clone: At the DNA level, this CDR3 is encoded by other sequences in the same sample as well. The CDR3: CASSQGGTGFNEKLFF. Written as DNA, the CDR3 is TGTGCCAGCAGCCAAGGCGGGACAGGGTTTAATGAAAAACTGTTTTTT. The V gene is TRBV4-2, the J gene TRBJ1-4; TRBD1 matches at 9 bases. This CDR3 has 16 residues. Germline V gene data show CDR1 as LGHNA and CDR2 as YNFKEQ. With 1 base clipped from V and 4 bases from J, the junction kept 4 bases outside the gene matches.

This chain uses TRBV28 with TRBJ1-2, with 10 bases that match TRBD1. V was pared by 3 bases and J by 2 bases, with 9 bases of the junction left unmatched. Germline V gene lookup returns CDR1 MDHEN and CDR2 SYDVKM. The CDR3 is 17 amino acids. The CDR3 sequence: CASSFRGQGTRNYGYTF. CDR3 coding DNA: TGTGCCAGCAGTTTTAGGGGACAGGGGACTCGAAACTATGGCTACACCTTC.

The V and J genes are TRBV6-5 and TRBJ2-2, with TRBD1 identical over 7 bases. The trim removed 8 bases at V and 1 base at J, leaving 7 bases unmatched. The CDR3 totals 15 residues. Per the germline V gene, CDR1 is MNHEY and CDR2 is SVGAGI. The chain's CDR3 is CASGDRGMNTGELFF. In DNA, the CDR3 is TGTGCCAGCGGGGACAGAGGAATGAACACCGGGGAGCTGTTTTTT.

The chain combines TRBV30 with TRBJ1-6, with D possibly being TRBD1 (6 bases). Trimming cost V 1 base and J 10 bases, with 14 bases left between them. Germline assignment: CDR1 GTSNPN and CDR2 SVGIG (reference sequence). The CDR3 spans 14 residues. The CDR3 nucleotides read TGTGCCTGGAGTGGGACAGTTAGGGGCTCACCCCTCCACTTT. Translation gives CAWSGTVRGSPLHF.

The chain has TRBV19 and TRBJ2-1; 10 bases are a match to TRBD2. Germline-derived CDR1 and CDR2 are LNHDA and SQIVND (reference sequence). V lost 3 bases, J lost 5 bases, and 7 bases stayed unmatched. The CDR3 runs 16 residues. The CDR3 reads CASSIGASGRDNEQFF. For the CDR3, the DNA is TGTGCCAGTAGTATCGGGGCTAGCGGGAGAGACAATGAGCAGTTCTTC. Drawing the rest from reference TRBV19 and TRBJ2-1, the complete variable domain is DGGITQSPKYLFRKEGQNVTLSCEQNLNHDAMYWYRQDPGQGLRLIYYSQIVNDFQKGDIAEGYSVSREKKESFPLTVTSAQKNPTAFYLCASSIGASGRDNEQFFGPGTRLTVL.

A note on this clone: At one end the junction does not follow the germline gene, possibly because of a read error. V usage is TRBV30 and J usage is TRBJ2-5; 15 bases line up with TRBD2. CDR3 length equals 15 residues. Germline CDR1 reads GTSNPN; CDR2 reads SVGIG (reference sequence). The CDR3 nucleotides read TGTGCCTGGAGTGTAAGGGGACTAGCGGGGGGCAGCGTGGACTTC. Amino acids: CAWSVRGLAGGSVDF.

V is TRBV6-1 and J is TRBJ2-7; D perhaps matches TRBD1 (5 bases). The CDR3 is made up of 15 amino acids. Trimming cost V 0 bases and J 5 bases, with 14 bases left between them. In germline, CDR1 is MNHNS, CDR2 SASEGT. In nucleotides, the CDR3 is TGTGCCAGCAGTGAAGCGATCTGGCAGGGCAACGAGCAGTACTTC. It is translated as CASSEAIWQGNEQYF.

The chain joins TRBV4-2 to TRBJ1-1, with D tentatively TRBD1 (6 bases). The CDR3 totals 16 residues. Germline lookup yields CDR1 LGHNA and CDR2 YNFKEQ. V was cut by 0 bases and J by 2 bases, with 13 bases left in between. The CDR3 DNA is TGTGCCAGCAGCCAAGATTCAGGGGAGCAAAACACTGAAGCTTTCTTT. This translates into CASSQDSGEQNTEAFF.

This chain links TRBV5-1 with TRBJ2-3; a possible D gene is TRBD1 (6 bases). Germline assignment: CDR1 SGHRS and CDR2 YFSETQ. The CDR3 is 15 residues long. V was clipped by 0 bases and J by 0 bases, with 8 bases between them. CDR3 protein: CASSLGTASTDTQYF. DNA for the CDR3: TGCGCCAGCAGCTTGGGGACAGCTAGCACAGATACGCAGTATTTT.

This chain joins TRBV2 and TRBJ2-5; 8 bases agree with TRBD2. The germline V gene encodes CDR1 SNHLY and CDR2 FYNNEI. The CDR3 covers 14 residues. The trim removed 7 bases at V and 2 bases at J, leaving 6 bases unmatched. The CDR3 spells CASNAERGQETQYF. As DNA, the CDR3 is TGTGCCAGCAACGCGGAGCGGGGGCAAGAGACCCAGTACTTC.

This clone was detected only once. This chain uses TRBV2 with TRBJ1-1, with D unresolved. The CDR3 covers 14 residues. V lost 4 bases and J lost 1, with 10 bases in between. Germline V gives CDR1 SNHLY, CDR2 FYNNEI. The CDR3 spells CASSASVPNTEAFF. CDR3 in DNA: TGTGCCAGCAGTGCTTCCGTCCCGAACACTGAAGCTTTCTTT.

The chain uses TRBV19 and TRBJ2-5; 8 positions match TRBD1. Germline-derived CDR1 and CDR2 are LNHDA and SQIVND (reference sequence). This CDR3 has 13 residues. V lost 9 bases and J lost 0; bases outside the gene matches: 3. The CDR3 nucleotides read TGTGCCAGCTTGGACAGGGACCAAGAGACCCAGTACTTC. Encoded protein: CASLDRDQETQYF.